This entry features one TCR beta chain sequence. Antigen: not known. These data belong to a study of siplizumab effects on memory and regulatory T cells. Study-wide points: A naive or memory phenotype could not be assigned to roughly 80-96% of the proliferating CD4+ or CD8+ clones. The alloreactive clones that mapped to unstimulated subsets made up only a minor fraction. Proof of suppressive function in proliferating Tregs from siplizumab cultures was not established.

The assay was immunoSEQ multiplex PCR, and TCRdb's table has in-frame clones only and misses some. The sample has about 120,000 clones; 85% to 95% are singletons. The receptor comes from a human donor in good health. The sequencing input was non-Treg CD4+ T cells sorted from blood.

The CDR3 region is CASSLSRDTQYF. The CDR3 nucleotides are TGCGCCAGCAGCTTATCGAGGGATACGCAGTATTTT. J is TRBJ2-3 and V is TRBV5-1; D remains ambiguous. Germline V gene sequence: CDR1 SGHRS, CDR2 YFSETQ. Trimming left V 2 bases short and J 6 bases short, with 7 bases between. CDR3 length equals 12 residues.